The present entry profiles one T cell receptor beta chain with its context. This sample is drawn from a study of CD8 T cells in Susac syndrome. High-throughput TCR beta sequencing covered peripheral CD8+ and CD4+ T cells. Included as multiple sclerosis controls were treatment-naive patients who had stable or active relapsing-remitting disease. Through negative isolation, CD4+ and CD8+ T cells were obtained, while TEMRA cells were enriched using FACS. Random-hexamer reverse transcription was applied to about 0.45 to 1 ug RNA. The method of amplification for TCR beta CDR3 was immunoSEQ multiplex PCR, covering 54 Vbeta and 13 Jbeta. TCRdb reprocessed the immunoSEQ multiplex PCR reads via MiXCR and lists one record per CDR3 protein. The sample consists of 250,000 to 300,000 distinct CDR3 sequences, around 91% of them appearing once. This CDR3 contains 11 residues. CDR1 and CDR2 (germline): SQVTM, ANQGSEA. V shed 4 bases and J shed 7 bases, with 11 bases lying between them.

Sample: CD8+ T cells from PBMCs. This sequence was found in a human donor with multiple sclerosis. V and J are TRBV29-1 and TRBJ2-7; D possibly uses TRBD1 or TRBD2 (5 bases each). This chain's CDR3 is CSVVGVVEQYF. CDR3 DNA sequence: TGCAGCGTTGTGGGGGTGGTTGAGCAGTACTTC.